This TCR beta chain was captured in a study of neoadjuvant nivolumab and ipilimumab in lung cancer. For the study at large: Nivolumab 3 mg/kg was given days 1, 15 and 29, plus ipilimumab 1 mg/kg day 1 in combination. Study-level findings and limits: From pretherapy to surgery, tumor richness and clonality rose with dual therapy. A small number of samples were TCR sequenced.

Assay used: immunoSEQ multiplex PCR; TCRdb lists only in-frame clones, some missing. The sample lists over 45,000 clones; 80% to 90% were seen once. This clone came up a few times. Its antigen is unknown. The source is an adult with non-small cell lung cancer. Some clones in this sample may be carry-over from other donors' samples. Material: blood, obtained before neoadjuvant nivolumab, alone or with ipilimumab.

The DNA for the CDR3 is TGTGCCAGCAGTTACTCGGTGGGGATTGCCGAGCAGTACTTC. Translation: CASSYSVGIAEQYF. The V call is TRBV6-5, the J call TRBJ2-7; no definite D call. From germline, CDR1 is MNHEY and CDR2 SVGAGI. The CDR3 runs 14 residues. The V end lost 0 bases, the J end lost 6 bases, and 12 bases lay between the germline ends.